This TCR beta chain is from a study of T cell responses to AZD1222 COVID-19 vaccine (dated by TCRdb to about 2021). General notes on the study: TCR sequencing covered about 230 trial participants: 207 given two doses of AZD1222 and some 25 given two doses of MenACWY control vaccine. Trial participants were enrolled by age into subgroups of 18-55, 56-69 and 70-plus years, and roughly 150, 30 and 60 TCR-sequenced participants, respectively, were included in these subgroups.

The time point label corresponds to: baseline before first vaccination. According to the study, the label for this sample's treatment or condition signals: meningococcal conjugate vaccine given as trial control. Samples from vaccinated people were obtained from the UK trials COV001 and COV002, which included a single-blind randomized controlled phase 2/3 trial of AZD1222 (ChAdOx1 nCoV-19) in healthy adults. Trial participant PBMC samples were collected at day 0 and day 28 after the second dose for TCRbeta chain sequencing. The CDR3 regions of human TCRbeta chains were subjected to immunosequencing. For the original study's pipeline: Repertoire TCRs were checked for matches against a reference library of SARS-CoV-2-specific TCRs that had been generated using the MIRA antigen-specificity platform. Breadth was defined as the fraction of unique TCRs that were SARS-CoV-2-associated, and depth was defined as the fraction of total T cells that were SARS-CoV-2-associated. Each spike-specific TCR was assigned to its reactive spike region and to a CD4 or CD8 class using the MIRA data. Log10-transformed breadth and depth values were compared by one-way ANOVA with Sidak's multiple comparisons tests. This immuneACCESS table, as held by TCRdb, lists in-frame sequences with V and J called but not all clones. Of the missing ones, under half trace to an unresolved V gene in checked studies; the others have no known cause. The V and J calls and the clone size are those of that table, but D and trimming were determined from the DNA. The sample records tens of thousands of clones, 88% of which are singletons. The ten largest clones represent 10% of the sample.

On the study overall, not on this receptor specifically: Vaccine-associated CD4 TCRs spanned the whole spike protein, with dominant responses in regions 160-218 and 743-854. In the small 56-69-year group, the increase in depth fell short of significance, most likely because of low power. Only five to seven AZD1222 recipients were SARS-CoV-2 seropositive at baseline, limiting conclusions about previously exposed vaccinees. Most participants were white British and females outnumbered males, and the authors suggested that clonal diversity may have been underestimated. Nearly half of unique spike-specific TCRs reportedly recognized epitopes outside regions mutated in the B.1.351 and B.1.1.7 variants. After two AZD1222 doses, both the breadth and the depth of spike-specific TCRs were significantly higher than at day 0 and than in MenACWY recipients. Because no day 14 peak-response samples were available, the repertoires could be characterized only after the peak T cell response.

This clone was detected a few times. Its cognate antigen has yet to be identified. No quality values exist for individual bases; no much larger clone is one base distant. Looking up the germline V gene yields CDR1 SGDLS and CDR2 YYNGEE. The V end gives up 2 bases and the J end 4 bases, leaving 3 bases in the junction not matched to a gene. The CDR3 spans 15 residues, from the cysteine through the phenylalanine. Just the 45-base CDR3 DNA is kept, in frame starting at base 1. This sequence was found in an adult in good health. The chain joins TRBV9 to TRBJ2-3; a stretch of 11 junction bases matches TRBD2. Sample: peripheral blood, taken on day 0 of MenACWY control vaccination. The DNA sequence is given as TGTGCCAGCAGCGTGACTAGCGGGGTCTCAGATACGCAGTATTTT. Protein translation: CASSVTSGVSDTQYF.